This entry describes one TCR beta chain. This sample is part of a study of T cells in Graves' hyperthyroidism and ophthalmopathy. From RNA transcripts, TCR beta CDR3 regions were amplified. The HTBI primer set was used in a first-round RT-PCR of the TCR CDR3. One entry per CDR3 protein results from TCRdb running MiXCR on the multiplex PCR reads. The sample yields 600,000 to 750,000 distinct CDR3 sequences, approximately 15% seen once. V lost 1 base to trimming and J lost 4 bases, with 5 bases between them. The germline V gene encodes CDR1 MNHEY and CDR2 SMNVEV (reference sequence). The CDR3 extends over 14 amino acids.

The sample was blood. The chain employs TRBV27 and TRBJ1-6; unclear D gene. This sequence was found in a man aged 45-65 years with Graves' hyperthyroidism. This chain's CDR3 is CASSLWHYNSPLHF. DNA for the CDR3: TGTGCCAGCAGTTTATGGCATTATAATTCACCCCTCCACTTT.